The rows below give T cell receptor beta chains drawn from one sample of a study of T cell responses to AZD1222 COVID-19 vaccine. Some clones are missing from TCRdb's copy, which holds only in-frame ones; the method was immunoSEQ multiplex PCR. The sample lists 90,000 to 130,000 clones, roughly 92% seen once, with roughly 7% in the top ten. The sample consisted of peripheral blood, taken on day 0 of AZD1222 vaccination. The receptors were sampled from an adult in good health. Both conserved end residues are part of each CDR3. The D gene is left open where the match is weak. The listing skips clone size in some rows; elsewhere it reads once, few, many or a size class.

14,-,-,TRBJ2-5,TRBV6-2/TRBV6-3,CASSFTGYQETQYF,TGTGCCAGCAGTTTTACAGGGTACCAAGAGACCCAGTACTTC
15,-,TRBD2,TRBJ2-7,TRBV19,CASRLAGSSTYEQYF,TGTGCCAGTCGTCTAGCGGGGAGCAGTACCTACGAGCAGTACTTC
16,once,TRBD1,TRBJ1-2,TRBV28,CASSGLRGTGVYGYTF,TGTGCCAGCAGTGGGTTGAGAGGGACAGGCGTCTATGGCTACACCTTC
15,-,TRBD1,TRBJ2-7,TRBV7-9,CASSLPTGSSYEQYF,TGTGCCAGCAGCTTACCGACAGGGAGTTCCTACGAGCAGTACTTC
15,-,TRBD2,TRBJ2-3,TRBV2,CASRLAGGHSDTQYF,TGTGCCAGCAGACTAGCGGGGGGGCATTCAGATACGCAGTATTTT
16,-,-,TRBJ2-7,TRBV1,CTSSQDRDRSYYEQYF,TGCACCAGCAGCCAAGATCGAGACAGAAGCTACTACGAGCAGTACTTC
13,-,TRBD1,TRBJ1-2,TRBV30,CAWSGGQGSGYTF,TGTGCCTGGAGTGGCGGACAGGGGAGCGGCTACACCTTC
13,-,-,TRBJ1-1,TRBV7-3,CASSPGRTTEAFF,TGTGCCAGCAGCCCAGGACGAACCACTGAAGCTTTCTTT
12,-,-,TRBJ2-7,TRBV24-1,CATSAASGEQYF,TGTGCCACCAGTGCAGCGTCTGGTGAGCAGTACTTC
12,-,TRBD1,TRBJ1-2,TRBV19,CASSGRTGIYTF,TGTGCCAGTAGCGGCCGGACAGGCATCTACACCTTC
14,-,-,TRBJ1-2,TRBV3-1/TRBV3-2,CASSAQGRIYGYTF,TGTGCCAGCAGCGCACAAGGACGGATCTATGGCTACACCTTC
14,once,TRBD2,TRBJ2-7,TRBV7-2,CASSFTGGRYEQYF,TGTGCCAGCAGCTTCACGGGGGGGCGCTACGAGCAGTACTTC
16,-,TRBD2,TRBJ2-1,TRBV4-1,CASSQRLAGGNNEQFF,TGCGCCAGCAGCCAGCGACTAGCGGGGGGAAACAATGAGCAGTTCTTC
14,-,TRBD1,TRBJ2-3,TRBV18,CASSPTGAPDTQYF,TGTGCCAGCTCACCTACAGGGGCCCCAGATACGCAGTATTTT
11,-,-,TRBJ1-1,TRBV15,CATAGNTEAFF,TGTGCCACCGCAGGCAACACTGAAGCTTTCTTT
13,-,-,TRBJ2-1,TRBV28,CASSFRLYNEQFF,TGTGCCAGCAGTTTTAGGCTCTACAATGAGCAGTTCTTC
13,-,-,TRBJ1-1,TRBV28,CASSLSPPTEAFF,TGTGCCAGCAGTTTATCCCCGCCCACTGAAGCTTTCTTT
13,-,-,TRBJ2-3,TRBV29-1,CSVDRAYTDTQYF,TGCAGCGTTGACAGGGCTTACACAGATACGCAGTATTTT
14,-,TRBD1,TRBJ1-5,TRBV5-1,CASSLSGGGQPQHF,TGCGCCAGCAGCTTGTCAGGGGGTGGTCAGCCCCAGCATTTT
16,-,TRBD2,TRBJ2-7,TRBV3-1/TRBV3-2,CASSQGAGLAGIEQYF,TGTGCCAGCAGCCAAGGCGCCGGACTAGCGGGGATCGAGCAGTACTTC
14,-,-,TRBJ1-4,TRBV29-1,CSVELSESNEKLFF,TGCAGCGTTGAATTGTCAGAGTCTAATGAAAAACTGTTTTTT
17,-,-,TRBJ2-1,TRBV27,CASSFDRVRTQYNEQFF,TGTGCCAGCAGTTTCGATCGCGTTAGGACGCAGTACAATGAGCAGTTCTTC
14,-,-,TRBJ1-2,TRBV11-2,CASSLGRGNYGYTF,TGTGCCAGCAGCTTAGGTCGGGGTAACTATGGCTACACCTTC
16,-,TRBD2,TRBJ2-1,TRBV27,CASSRTSGGARNEQFF,TGTGCCAGCAGCCGCACAAGCGGGGGGGCGCGAAATGAGCAGTTCTTC
15,-,TRBD1,TRBJ1-2,TRBV24-1,CATSDQDRGAYGYTF,TGTGCCACCAGTGATCAAGACAGGGGGGCCTATGGCTACACCTTC
14,-,-,TRBJ1-2,TRBV5-4,CASSVRRGALGYTF,TGTGCCAGCAGTGTCCGGCGGGGGGCGCTTGGCTACACCTTC
11,-,-,TRBJ2-2,TRBV20-1,CSLYNTGELFF,TGCAGCCTTTATAACACCGGGGAGCTGTTTTTT
13,-,TRBD1,TRBJ2-1,TRBV27,CASSYGTDNEQFF,TGTGCCAGCAGTTACGGGACAGACAATGAGCAGTTCTTC
15,few,-,TRBJ2-7,TRBV4-1,CASSQGSESSYEQYF,TGCGCCAGCAGCCAAGGATCAGAGAGCTCCTACGAGCAGTACTTC
15,-,TRBD1,TRBJ1-2,TRBV7-8,CASSKGQGIDYGYTF,TGTGCCAGCAGCAAGGGACAGGGGATTGACTATGGCTACACCTTC
16,few,TRBD2,TRBJ2-2,TRBV28,CASKSGGAGNTGELFF,TGTGCCAGCAAAAGCGGGGGGGCAGGGAACACCGGGGAGCTGTTTTTT
13,-,-,TRBJ1-1,TRBV11-2,CASSLVLNTEAFF,TGTGCCAGCAGCTTAGTGCTGAACACTGAAGCTTTCTTT
13,-,-,TRBJ1-2,TRBV9,CASSPPQGRGYTF,TGTGCCAGCAGCCCTCCCCAGGGGCGAGGCTACACCTTC
15,-,-,TRBJ1-6,TRBV7-9,CASSANRATDSPLHF,TGTGCCAGCAGCGCAAACAGGGCTACCGATTCACCCCTCCACTTT
13,-,-,TRBJ2-5,TRBV30,CAWSVGARETQYF,TGTGCCTGGAGTGTGGGGGCCCGGGAGACCCAGTACTTC
15,-,TRBD2,TRBJ2-7,TRBV11-2,CASSLGPSGVYEQYF,TGTGCCAGCAGCTTAGGTCCTAGCGGGGTCTACGAGCAGTACTTC
14,-,TRBD1,TRBJ1-1,TRBV9,CASTGQGGFTEAFF,TGTGCCAGCACCGGACAGGGGGGATTCACTGAAGCTTTCTTT
15,-,TRBD1,TRBJ1-2,TRBV11-2,CASSLGGTGLGGYTF,TGTGCCAGCAGCTTAGGGGGGACAGGATTAGGAGGCTACACCTTC
12,-,-,TRBJ2-7,TRBV28,CASRLKGFEQYF,TGTGCCAGCAGACTCAAGGGGTTCGAGCAGTACTTC
15,few,TRBD2,TRBJ2-5,TRBV6-5,CASSIAGGPEETQYF,TGTGCCAGCAGTATAGCGGGGGGGCCCGAAGAGACCCAGTACTTC
16,-,TRBD2,TRBJ2-5,TRBV4-2,CASSVGGGTTMETQYF,TGTGCCAGCAGCGTGGGGGGAGGGACTACTATGGAGACCCAGTACTTC
15,-,-,TRBJ1-4,TRBV5-1,CASSFQGGANEKLFF,TGCGCCAGCAGCTTCCAAGGGGGGGCTAATGAAAAACTGTTTTTT
12,-,-,TRBJ2-1,TRBV7-9,CASSLQGTREFF,TGTGCCAGCAGCTTACAAGGGACCAGGGAGTTCTTC
12,once,-,TRBJ2-7,TRBV18,CASSPTGYEQYF,TGTGCCAGCTCGCCGACAGGCTACGAGCAGTACTTC
15,-,TRBD1,TRBJ1-6,TRBV5-1,CASSGDSSYNSPLHF,TGCGCCAGCAGCGGGGACAGCTCCTATAATTCACCCCTCCACTTT
13,-,-,TRBJ2-1,TRBV7-9,CASRRRLFDEQFF,TGTGCCAGTAGACGGAGATTGTTTGATGAGCAGTTCTTC
13,-,-,TRBJ1-1,TRBV28,CASSLRGETEAFF,TGTGCCAGCAGTTTAAGGGGGGAGACTGAAGCTTTCTTT
15,few,-,TRBJ2-1,TRBV7-9,CASSPRTSPYNEQFF,TGTGCCAGCAGCCCGCGTACGTCGCCCTACAATGAGCAGTTCTTC
18,-,TRBD2,TRBJ2-1,TRBV11-2,CASSRGTSGGASYNEQFF,TGTGCCAGCAGCCGTGGGACTAGCGGGGGGGCCTCCTACAATGAGCAGTTCTTC
15,-,-,TRBJ1-3,TRBV11-1,CASGENFFSGNTIYF,TGTGCCAGCGGAGAGAATTTTTTTTCTGGAAACACCATATATTTT
14,-,-,TRBJ2-7,TRBV29-1,CSVHFRDFPYEQYF,TGCAGCGTCCACTTCCGGGACTTCCCCTACGAGCAGTACTTC
14,-,-,TRBJ1-6,TRBV10-3,CAISDSGWRSPLHF,TGTGCCATCAGTGATTCAGGGTGGCGTTCACCCCTCCACTTT
14,-,-,TRBJ1-2,TRBV19,CASKIQGPNYGYTF,TGTGCCAGCAAGATACAGGGACCTAACTATGGCTACACCTTC
15,once,-,TRBJ2-7,TRBV6-4,CASSDSTLSGIEQYF,TGTGCCAGCAGTGACTCGACTCTTTCTGGGATCGAGCAGTACTTC